This TCR beta chain was observed in a study of read filtering for tumor transcriptome and immune sequencing. Turning to the study itself: Patients were 16 to 20 male and approximately 15 female, mean age approximately 70 years, range about 47 to 85.

This clonotype occurred many times. Its antigen remains unidentified. Study outcomes and limitations: IR-seq and RNA-seq agreed better without single-read clonotypes.

Molecular barcoded adaptors covering alpha/delta and beta/gamma chains were used on about 390 ng RNA. TCRdb re-called the reads with MiXCR, one entry per CDR3 protein. This table has approximately 150,000 distinct CDR3 sequences, about 13% appearing once. Sequenced input: a population of CD138-negative cells sorted from bone marrow. This clonotype was sampled from a donor aged 40 or older with multiple myeloma.

Written as DNA, the CDR3 is TGTGCCAGCAGCTTAAGGGAAGGTGAGCAGTTCTTC. Amino acid sequence: CASSLREGEQFF. The chain has TRBV7-3 and TRBJ2-1; D ambiguous. Trimming shortened V by 1 base and J by 9 bases, and 7 bases separated the two germline ends. Germline V gene data show CDR1 as SGHTA and CDR2 as FQGTGA. The CDR3 covers 12 residues. Variable domain in full (rest from reference TRBV7-3 and TRBJ2-1): GAGVSQTPSNKVTEKGKYVELRCDPISGHTALYWYRQSLGQGPEFLIYFQGTGAADDSGLPNDRFFAVRPEGSVSTLKIQRTERGDSAVYLCASSLREGEQFFGPGTRLTVL.